The next 19 T cell receptor beta chains were all read from a single sample in a study of cytomegalovirus exposure and HLA in healthy donors. Use of 60 Vbeta and 13 Jbeta primers characterized the PCR. Profiling relied on immunoSEQ multiplex PCR, and the TCRdb table lists in-frame clones only, not all of them. The sample lists approximately 160,000 clones, roughly 80% occurring once. Sequencing used PBMCs. All receptors derive from a woman aged 18-35 years in good health and CMV-seronegative.

This clone was seen a handful of times. The rearrangement links TRBV14 to TRBJ1-2, with 7 positions matching TRBD1. Losses at the gene ends were 5 bases for V and 5 bases for J; bases not matched to a gene: 5. Germline V gene sequence: CDR1 SGHDN, CDR2 FVKESK. The CDR3 is 13 amino acids. CDR3 protein: CASSYGQVYGYTF. The CDR3 coding sequence is TGTGCCAGCAGCTACGGACAGGTTTATGGCTACACCTTC.

The V and J genes are TRBV7-2 and TRBJ2-1; 10 positions match TRBD1. The CDR3 is 15 amino acids. Trimming took 4 bases from V and 5 from J; bases not matched to a gene: 5. CDR1 SGHTA and CDR2 FQGNSA come from the germline V gene. The CDR3 region is CASSSDRGPHNEQFF. The CDR3, as DNA: TGTGCCAGCAGCTCCGACAGGGGGCCCCACAATGAGCAGTTCTTC. The whole variable domain, filled in from reference TRBV7-2 and TRBJ2-1, reads GAGVSQSPSNKVTEKGKDVELRCDPISGHTALYWYRQSLGQGLEFLIYFQGNSAPDKSGLPSDRFSAERTGGSVSTLTIQRTQQEDSAVYLCASSSDRGPHNEQFFGPGTRLTVL.

In its sample, this clone was seen once. The chain joins TRBV5-6 to TRBJ2-1; a weak D match, TRBD1 (6 bases). Germline V gene sequence: CDR1 SGHDT, CDR2 YYEEEE. V lost 4 bases and J 5 bases, leaving 16 bases between the germline ends. The CDR3 spans 15 residues. The CDR3 DNA follows: TGTGCCAGCAGCACCGGACAGTTTCCTAACAATGAGCAGTTCTTC. This codes for CASSTGQFPNNEQFF. Drawing the rest from reference TRBV5-6 and TRBJ2-1, the complete variable domain is DAGVTQSPTHLIKTRGQQVTLRCSPKSGHDTVSWYQQALGQGPQFIFQYYEEEERQRGNFPDRFSGHQFPNYSSELNVNALLLGDSALYLCASSTGQFPNNEQFFGPGTRLTVL.

The chain recombines TRBV10-3 with TRBJ2-3, with 8 bases aligning to TRBD1. Germline values: CDR1 ENHRY, CDR2 SYGVKD. J was trimmed by 6 bases and V by 4 bases; bases with no gene match: 3. The CDR3 is made up of 13 amino acids. In DNA, the CDR3 is TGTGCCATCAGTGTCGGGGACAGGGATACGCAGTATTTT. Residues: CAISVGDRDTQYF.

This sequence joins TRBV10-1 and TRBJ2-3; D gene unclear. The CDR3 consists of 12 residues. V lost 3 bases and J 9 bases, leaving 10 bases between the germline ends. Per the germline V gene, CDR1 is WNHNN and CDR2 is SYGVQD (reference sequence). CDR3 DNA sequence: TGCGCCAGCAGTGAATCGGTTCGGACGCAGTATTTT. This sequence encodes CASSESVRTQYF.

This sequence joins TRBV29-1 and TRBJ2-1; D is possibly TRBD2 (7 bases). CDR3 size: 17 residues. CDR1 and CDR2 (germline): SQVTM, ANQGSEA. Trimming shortened V by 1 base and J by 0 bases, and 16 bases separated the two germline ends. Here the CDR3 DNA reads TGCAGCGTTGAAGGGTTCGGCGGGGGCAGCTCCTACAATGAGCAGTTCTTC. Encoded protein: CSVEGFGGGSSYNEQFF.

The J gene is TRBJ2-1, the V gene TRBV5-1, with 9 bases fitting TRBD2. CDR1 SGHRS and CDR2 YFSETQ come from the germline V gene. This CDR3 comprises 14 residues. V lost 3 bases and J lost 9; bases outside the gene matches: 7. CDR3 DNA: TGCGCCAGCAGCTATGCGGGAGGGCCGGGTGAGCAGTTCTTC. This encodes CASSYAGGPGEQFF.

The J gene is TRBJ2-1, the V gene TRBV7-2; tentatively, D is TRBD1 (6 bases). The length of the CDR3 is 16 residues. CDR1 is SGHTA and CDR2 is FQGNSA in the germline V gene. Trimming pared 1 base from V and 4 bases from J, leaving 14 bases between. This CDR3 reads CASSLVGRGTYNEQFF. CDR3 nucleotides: TGTGCCAGCAGCTTAGTAGGCAGGGGAACGTACAATGAGCAGTTCTTC.

The chain joins TRBV21-1 to TRBJ1-5; TRBD1, the D gene given by the table, was not confirmed from the DNA. TRBV21-1 constitutes a pseudogene. The CDR3 has 15 amino acids. CDR3 residues: CASTTGQGRNQPQHF. For the CDR3, the DNA is TGTGCCAGCACAACCGGACAGGGTCGCAATCAGCCCCAGCATTTT.

V is TRBV20-1 and J is TRBJ2-2; D unclear. The V gene lost 5 bases and the J gene lost 5 bases, with 6 bases spanning the gap. This CDR3 has 11 amino acids. Germline CDR1 reads DFQATT; CDR2 reads SNEGSKA (reference sequence). CDR3 region: CSAHQTGELFF. The CDR3 DNA reads TGCAGTGCTCATCAGACCGGGGAGCTGTTTTTT.

This clone occurred once. The gene calls are TRBV28 and TRBJ1-1, with 11 bases lining up with TRBD1. V lost 6 bases, J lost 7 bases, and 4 bases stayed unmatched. The CDR3 sequence is 13 residues long. Germline V gene data show CDR1 as MDHEN and CDR2 as SYDVKM. The CDR3 bases are TGTGCCAGCAGAACGGGACAGGGGGGTGAAGCTTTCTTT. Protein sequence: CASRTGQGGEAFF.

This rearrangement joins TRBV14 to TRBJ2-1; perhaps TRBD2 as D (6 bases). There are 16 residues in the CDR3. V was trimmed by 0 bases and J by 6 bases, leaving 15 bases between them. From germline, CDR1 is SGHDN and CDR2 FVKESK. CDR3: CASSQDWGEIGNEQFF. DNA for the CDR3: TGTGCCAGCAGCCAAGATTGGGGGGAAATAGGCAATGAGCAGTTCTTC.

V is TRBV7-6 and J is TRBJ2-1, with 10 bases lining up with TRBD2. CDR3 length: 18 amino acids. The V gene end was trimmed by 1 base and the J gene end by 4 bases; junction bases not matched to a gene: 10. In germline, CDR1 is SGHVS, CDR2 FNYEAQ. The CDR3 bases are TGTGCCAGCAGCTTAGTATTAGCGGGAGGCCAATCTTACAATGAGCAGTTCTTC. This translates into CASSLVLAGGQSYNEQFF.

This chain joins TRBV27 and TRBJ2-7; TRBD1 matches 9 bases. The V segment lost 5 bases and the J segment 2 bases; nucleotides outside the gene matches: 7. The CDR3 spans 15 residues. From germline, CDR1 is MNHEY and CDR2 SMNVEV (reference sequence). CDR3 in DNA: TGTGCCAGCAGTAACCGGGACAGGGTAACCTACGAGCAGTACTTC. This sequence encodes CASSNRDRVTYEQYF.

This chain connects TRBV5-6 to TRBJ2-5, with 9 bases that match TRBD2. Near its end, the DNA agrees better with TRBJ2-7, so the J call may be wrong. The germline CDR1 and CDR2 sequences are SGHDT and YYEEEE. The CDR3 length is 15 residues. CDR3 in amino acids: CASSLGVAGGYEQYF. The CDR3 DNA is TGTGCCAGCAGCCTCGGGGTGGCGGGAGGGTACGAGCAGTACTTC.

The CDR3 DNA reads TGTGCCAGCAGTCCTACCGGGACAGAGAACACCGGGGAGCTGTTTTTT. It encodes CASSPTGTENTGELFF. The chain employs TRBV28 and TRBJ2-2; 7 bases agree with TRBD1. Per the germline V gene, CDR1 is MDHEN and CDR2 is SYDVKM. V dropped 5 bases and J dropped 1; count of bases not matched to a gene: 7. The length of the CDR3 is 16 residues. The complete variable domain, with remaining parts taken from reference TRBV28 and TRBJ2-2, reads DVKVTQSSRYLVKRTGEKVFLECVQDMDHENMFWYRQDPGLGLRLIYFSYDVKMKEKGDIPEGYSVSREKKERFSLILESASTNQTSMYLCASSPTGTENTGELFFGEGSRLTVL.

This chain connects TRBV28 to TRBJ1-3, with unresolved D. CDR3 length: 16 residues. Trimming pared 5 bases from V and 4 bases from J, leaving 18 bases between. CDR1 and CDR2 from the germline V gene are MDHEN and SYDVKM. The CDR3 spells CASSPTGLSIGNTIYF. For the CDR3, the DNA is TGTGCCAGCAGTCCTACCGGACTGAGCATCGGAAACACCATATATTTT.

This clone has a handful of counts. The chain uses TRBV14 and TRBJ2-7; 8 nucleotides align to TRBD2. This CDR3 contains 16 residues. CDR1 SGHDN and CDR2 FVKESK come from the germline V gene. After removal of 4 bases from V and 3 bases from J, the junction contained 11 bases not matched to a gene. The CDR3 sequence: CASSPGFQRGYYEQYF. In nucleotides, the CDR3 is TGTGCCAGCAGCCCCGGTTTCCAGCGGGGGTACTACGAGCAGTACTTC.

The chain combines TRBV6-6 with TRBJ1-2; a possible D gene is TRBD1 (6 bases). Germline CDR1 MNHNY, CDR2 SVGAGI (reference sequence). The CDR3 covers 14 residues. The V end was cut by 6 bases, the J end by 3 bases, with 14 bases between. CDR3 region: CASSESDSYYGYTF. CDR3 in DNA: TGTGCCAGCAGCGAATCGGACAGCTACTATGGCTACACCTTC.